What follows are 10 T cell receptor beta chains derived from one specimen sequenced in a study of cytomegalovirus exposure and HLA in healthy donors. Both 60 Vbeta primers and 13 Jbeta primers went into the PCR. The table came from immunoSEQ multiplex PCR; TCRdb's copy has only in-frame clones and leaves some out. Of some 80,000 clones listed, around 76% are singletons. The sequencing input was PBMCs. The receptors were gathered from a young man in good health and CMV-seropositive.

J is TRBJ1-3 and V is TRBV20-1, with D possibly being TRBD1 (5 bases). CDR1 is DFQATT, CDR2 SNEGSKA, per germline (reference sequence). Between the trimmed V and J ends, which lost 6 bases and 7 bases, there was a span of 10 bases. The CDR3 spans 11 residues. The CDR3 bases are TGCAGTGCCAGGGAGGGGAACACCATATATTTT. Amino acid sequence: CSAREGNTIYF.

J is TRBJ2-1 and V is TRBV5-1; TRBD1 is a possible D gene (6 bases). The germline V gene encodes CDR1 SGHRS and CDR2 YFSETQ. V was clipped by 3 bases and J by 5 bases, with 15 bases between them. The CDR3 extends over 15 amino acids. The CDR3 nucleotides read TGCGCCAGCAGCTCCCGGGACAAGGACGACAATGAGCAGTTCTTC. The encoded protein is CASSSRDKDDNEQFF.

V usage is TRBV6-5 and J usage is TRBJ1-6; tentatively, D is TRBD1 (6 bases). This CDR3 is built from 14 residues. V gave up 11 bases and J gave up 6 bases, with 17 bases separating them. In germline, CDR1 is MNHEY, CDR2 SVGAGI. The CDR3 spells CAAQGGAANSPLHF. In DNA, the CDR3 is TGTGCCGCCCAAGGGGGGGCAGCTAATTCACCCCTCCACTTT.

This chain connects TRBV19 to TRBJ2-2; 10 nucleotides match TRBD1. V lost 9 bases, J lost 5 bases, and 6 bases stayed unmatched. Germline assignment: CDR1 LNHDA and CDR2 SQIVND (reference sequence). CDR3 length: 14 amino acids. The CDR3 is CASRQGAMTGELFF. The DNA for the CDR3 is TGTGCCAGCAGACAGGGGGCTATGACCGGGGAGCTGTTTTTT.

The J gene is TRBJ1-3, the V gene TRBV7-8, with 10 bases aligning to TRBD1. This CDR3 is 14 amino acids long. V shed 10 bases and J 4 bases; nucleotides not matched to a gene: 7. Germline assignment: CDR1 SGHVS and CDR2 FQNEAQ. The CDR3 reads CAISLGQGGNTIYF. The CDR3 bases are TGTGCCATTTCACTGGGACAGGGGGGAAACACCATATATTTT.

The V gene is TRBV7-9, the J gene TRBJ2-3, with TRBD2 as a possible D gene (6 bases). From germline, CDR1 is SEHNR and CDR2 FQNEAQ (reference sequence). CDR3 length: 16 amino acids. Trimming left V 5 bases short and J 0 bases short, with 15 bases between. Written as DNA, the CDR3 is TGTGCCAGCAGCCTTAGCGGTACCTCTAGCACAGATACGCAGTATTTT. The encoded protein is CASSLSGTSSTDTQYF.

The chain uses TRBV2 and TRBJ1-3; a possible D gene is TRBD1 (5 bases). This CDR3 comprises 14 residues. V lost 6 bases, J lost 0 bases, and 9 bases lay in between. From germline, CDR1 is SNHLY and CDR2 FYNNEI. CDR3 sequence reads: CASSRDSSGNTIYF. The CDR3 region has the DNA TGTGCCAGCAGCAGAGACAGCTCTGGAAACACCATATATTTT.

This chain connects TRBV7-9 to TRBJ1-1, with 9 bases fitting TRBD1. V dropped 5 bases and J dropped 4; count of bases not matched to a gene: 5. CDR1 and CDR2 from the germline V gene are SEHNR and FQNEAQ (reference sequence). The CDR3 is made up of 14 amino acids. The CDR3 loop reads CASSLEGQGTEAFF. The CDR3 nucleotides read TGTGCCAGCAGCCTTGAGGGACAGGGCACTGAAGCTTTCTTT.

The chain links TRBV10-2 to TRBJ2-3, with D possibly being TRBD2 (7 bases). The V gene lost 2 bases and the J gene lost 2 bases, with 11 bases spanning the gap. The CDR3 is 15 residues long. Germline V gene sequence: CDR1 WSHSY, CDR2 SAAADI. The CDR3 DNA sequence: TGCGCCAGCAGTGAGAGCGGGACACACACAGATACGCAGTATTTT. This translates into CASSESGTHTDTQYF.

V is TRBV10-3 and J is TRBJ2-2; 7 positions match TRBD2. The CDR3 consists of 15 residues. The V gene end was trimmed by 7 bases and the J gene end by 6 bases; junction bases not matched to a gene: 11. In germline, CDR1 is ENHRY, CDR2 SYGVKD. CDR3 in amino acids: CAITTSGDGAGELFF. DNA for the CDR3: TGTGCCATCACCACCAGCGGGGACGGGGCCGGGGAGCTGTTTTTT.